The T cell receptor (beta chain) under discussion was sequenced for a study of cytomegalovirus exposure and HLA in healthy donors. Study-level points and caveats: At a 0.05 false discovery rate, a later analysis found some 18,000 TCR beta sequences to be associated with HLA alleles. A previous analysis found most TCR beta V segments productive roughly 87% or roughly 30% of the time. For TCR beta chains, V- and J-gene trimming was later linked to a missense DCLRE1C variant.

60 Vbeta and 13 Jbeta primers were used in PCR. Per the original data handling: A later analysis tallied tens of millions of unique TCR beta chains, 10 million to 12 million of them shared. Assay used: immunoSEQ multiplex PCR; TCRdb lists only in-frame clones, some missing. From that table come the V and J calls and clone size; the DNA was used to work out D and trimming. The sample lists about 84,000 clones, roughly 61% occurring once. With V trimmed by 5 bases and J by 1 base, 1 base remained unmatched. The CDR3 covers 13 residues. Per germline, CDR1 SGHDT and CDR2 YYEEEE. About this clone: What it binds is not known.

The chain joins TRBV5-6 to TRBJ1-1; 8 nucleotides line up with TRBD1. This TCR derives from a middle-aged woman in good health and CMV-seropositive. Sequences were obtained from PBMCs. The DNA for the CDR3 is TGTGCCAGCAGGGGACAGGAGAACACTGAAGCTTTCTTT. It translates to CASRGQENTEAFF.